This is a list of T cell receptor beta chains from one sample in a study of cytomegalovirus exposure and HLA in healthy donors. Repertoires were generated with immunoSEQ multiplex PCR, while TCRdb's copy carries only in-frame clones and drops some. The table lists some 240,000 clones, around 80% of them singletons. The sequenced sample consisted of PBMCs. These receptor sequences come from a male donor in good health and CMV-seronegative. The CDR3 runs from the conserved cysteine through the conserved F or W. A D gene is named only where the DNA matches it firmly. Only some rows state a clone size, as once, few, many or a class for expanded clones.

j_call clone_size v_call d_call cdr3_nt cdr3_aa
TRBJ2-5 - TRBV6-5 - TGTGCCAGCAGTTACAGCCGGGTTCCCCAAGAGACCCAGTACTTC CASSYSRVPQETQYF
TRBJ2-1 - TRBV7-2 TRBD2 TGTGCCAGCAGCTTATGGGGGGGAAGCTCCTACAATGAGCAGTTCTTC CASSLWGGSSYNEQFF
TRBJ2-2 - TRBV11-2 - TGTGCCAGCAGCCTCGGACTATACGGGGAGCTGTTTTTT CASSLGLYGELFF
TRBJ1-5 - TRBV2 TRBD1 TGTGCCAGCAGAGGACAGGGGTTTTCTACCCAGCATTTT CASRGQGFSTQHF
TRBJ2-7 few TRBV7-8 - TGTGCCAGCAGCTTATTAGGTAGCGACTACGAGCAGTACTTC CASSLLGSDYEQYF
TRBJ1-5 - TRBV4-1 - TGCGCCAGCAGCCACCAGGGGAGGGGGGATCAGCCCCAGCATTTT CASSHQGRGDQPQHF
TRBJ1-2 - TRBV25-1 - TGTGCCAGCAGTGTTCAGGGATATGGCTACACCTTC CASSVQGYGYTF
TRBJ1-1 - TRBV19 - TGTGCCAGTAGTATAGGGGGCTTCGACACTGAAGCTTTCTTT CASSIGGFDTEAFF
TRBJ1-5 - TRBV15 TRBD1 TGTGCCACCAGCAGAGCATCCTTTAGGACAGGGGAGGTTTCAATCAGGGCCCAGCATTTT CATSRASFRTGEVSIRAQHF
TRBJ2-3 - TRBV15 - TGTGCCACCAGCAGACATGCTCGCAGCACTACCACAGATACGCAGTATTTT CATSRHARSTTTDTQYF
TRBJ1-1 - TRBV19 TRBD1 TGTGCCAGTAGCTGGGACAGGGAGGGCGCTGAAGCTTTCTTT CASSWDREGAEAFF
TRBJ1-3 - TRBV5-5 - TGTGCCAGCAGCTTGTGGCAGGGTGGAAACACCATATATTTT CASSLWQGGNTIYF
TRBJ1-1 - TRBV5-1 - TGCGCCAGCAGCTTGGATATGAACACTGAAGCTTTCTTT CASSLDMNTEAFF
TRBJ1-5 - TRBV29-1 - TGCAGCGTTGAAGCAGGGGCTGGTCAGCCCCAGCATTTT CSVEAGAGQPQHF
TRBJ2-7 - TRBV4-1 TRBD1 TGCGCCAGCAGCCAAGATCCCTCGGGACAGGCGTTCTACGAGCAGTACTTC CASSQDPSGQAFYEQYF
TRBJ2-7 - TRBV28 TRBD1 TGTGCCAGCAGCTACAGGGGCGTGTACTACTACGAGCAGTACTTC CASSYRGVYYYEQYF
TRBJ2-1 - TRBV12-5 TRBD2 TGTGCTAGTGGCGAGCGGGAGGGTTACAATGAGCAGTTCTTC CASGEREGYNEQFF
TRBJ2-3 - TRBV5-8 - TGTGCCAGCAGCCGAAACAGACAGGGAGGCCGGAGCACAGATACGCAGTATTTT CASSRNRQGGRSTDTQYF
TRBJ2-7 - TRBV5-1 TRBD1 TGCGCCAGCAGCTCGGGGGACAGGGTAGCCTACGAGCAGTACTTC CASSSGDRVAYEQYF
TRBJ2-3 - TRBV4-2 TRBD2 TGTGCCAGCAGCCCTTATAGCGGGAGGGCGGGGGTAGATACGCAGTATTTT CASSPYSGRAGVDTQYF
TRBJ1-1 - TRBV9 - TGTGCCAGCAGCGTAGCGTTGGCCAACACTGAAGCTTTCTTT CASSVALANTEAFF
TRBJ1-5 - TRBV6-1 - TGTGCCAGCAGGCCAGACAGCCGCAACCAGCCCCAGCATTTT CASRPDSRNQPQHF
TRBJ2-7 - TRBV18 - TGTGCCAGCTCACTGGGCGAGGGCTACGAGCAGTACTTC CASSLGEGYEQYF
TRBJ2-4 - TRBV28 - TGTGCCAGCAGTTTCAGGAAAAACATTCAGTACTTC CASSFRKNIQYF
TRBJ1-2 - TRBV4-1 - TGCGCCAGCAGCCAAGACAGATTCTATGGCTACACCTTC CASSQDRFYGYTF
TRBJ1-2 - TRBV10-2 - TGCGCCAGCAGTGAGCCGGGGACAATGGGATTAGCTAACTATGGCTACACCTTC CASSEPGTMGLANYGYTF
TRBJ1-5 - TRBV15 TRBD1 TGTGCCACCAAAGGACAGGGGACGCGGTATAGCAATCAGCCCCAGCATTTT CATKGQGTRYSNQPQHF
TRBJ2-1 - TRBV5-1 - TGCGCCAGCAGCGTCCCGACTAGTCGGGAGCAGTTCTTC CASSVPTSREQFF
TRBJ2-7 - TRBV7-9 TRBD2 TGTGCCAGCAGCCTCCCGACTAGCGGGCCTTCCTACGAGCAGTACTTC CASSLPTSGPSYEQYF
TRBJ2-2 - TRBV19 TRBD2 TGTGCCAGTAGTATGATGGCGGGAGGAACGAACACCGGGGAGCTGTTTTTT CASSMMAGGTNTGELFF
TRBJ2-7 - TRBV30 TRBD2 TGTGCCTGGAGTGCGGGAGGGCTCGTCTACGAGCAGTACTTC CAWSAGGLVYEQYF
TRBJ1-3 - TRBV9 TRBD1 TGTGCCAGCAGCGCACAGGGGGCGAGAGGAAACACCATATATTTT CASSAQGARGNTIYF
TRBJ2-1 - TRBV5-1 TRBD2 TGCGCCAGCAGCCCCGTTGGAGCGGGAGGACACAATGAGCAGTTCTTC CASSPVGAGGHNEQFF
TRBJ2-2 - TRBV27 TRBD2 TGTGCCAGCAGCACTACTAGCGATGGGGAGCTGTTTTTT CASSTTSDGELFF
TRBJ1-4 - TRBV7-8 - TGTGCCAGCAGCCCCTGGGGCGCAACTAATGAAAAACTGTTTTTT CASSPWGATNEKLFF
TRBJ1-2 - TRBV18 TRBD1 TGTGCCAGCTCACCACGAGCAGCACAGGGGATCCTTGACTATGGCTACACCTTC CASSPRAAQGILDYGYTF
TRBJ2-7 once TRBV6-6 - TGTGCCAGCAGTTACGATATCCCGGGCGAGCAGTACTTC CASSYDIPGEQYF
TRBJ2-7 - TRBV27 TRBD1 TGTGCCAGCAGGGGTTCGGGACAGGGTGGCGAGCAGTACTTC CASRGSGQGGEQYF
TRBJ1-1 once TRBV5-1 - TGCGCCAGCAGCCAAGGATCAGGTGGCACTGAAGCTTTCTTT CASSQGSGGTEAFF
TRBJ2-7 - TRBV6-5 - TGTGCCAGCAACTTACAGCTCTGGTCGGACTACGAGCAGTACTTC CASNLQLWSDYEQYF
TRBJ2-3 - TRBV5-4 TRBD2 TGTGCCAGCAGCGCAAGACTAGCGGCTAGCACAGATACGCAGTATTTT CASSARLAASTDTQYF
TRBJ1-1 - TRBV6-1 - TGTGCCAGCAGCTTAGGGGAAGGCACTGAAGCTTTCTTT CASSLGEGTEAFF
TRBJ1-3 - TRBV19 - TGTGCCAGTAGCCTCGACACCCGCTCTGGAAACACCATATATTTT CASSLDTRSGNTIYF
TRBJ2-1 - TRBV28 TRBD2 TGTGCCAGCGTATGGGGTAGCGGGAGGGCCCGACACAATGAGCAGTTCTTC CASVWGSGRARHNEQFF
TRBJ2-7 - TRBV29-1 - TGCAGCGCAGCCTGGACGGGGGACGAGCAGTACTTC CSAAWTGDEQYF
TRBJ1-1 once TRBV30 - TGTGCCTGGAGAAGCGACTTTATGAACACTGAAGCTTTCTTT CAWRSDFMNTEAFF
TRBJ1-2 - TRBV6-5 TRBD1 TGTGCCAGCAGTTATGGACAGGGGGCAAGGGGCTACACCTTC CASSYGQGARGYTF
TRBJ1-1 - TRBV27 - TGTGCCAGCAGAGGCGGCAGGGGAAGGGAAGCTTTCTTT CASRGGRGREAFF
TRBJ1-3 - TRBV6-1 - TGTGCCAGCAGTGAAACTACCGGAAACACCATATATTTT CASSETTGNTIYF
TRBJ2-7 - TRBV14 TRBD2 TGTGCCAGCAGCCATGGACTAGGGCGCTACGAGCAGTACTTC CASSHGLGRYEQYF
TRBJ2-7 - TRBV11-1 - TGTGCCAGCAGCTTTCTCTCAAAGCCTTCCTACGAGCAGTACTTC CASSFLSKPSYEQYF